These 28 T cell receptor beta chains share one sample of origin, sequenced in a study of shared T cell receptors in the human thymus. Sequenced by immunoSEQ multiplex PCR; TCRdb stores in-frame clones only, minus some. The sample contains about 610,000 clones, approximately 88% of which appear only once. These sequences were also reported in another study, on human thymus T cells.

Sequenced: thymocytes. The receptors were gathered from a boy younger than two with a congenital heart defect.

Remarks on this clone: This same CDR3 is encoded by further DNA sequences in the sample. The chain recombines TRBV9 with TRBJ2-7; perhaps TRBD2 as D (6 bases). Germline-derived CDR1 and CDR2 are SGDLS and YYNGEE. The CDR3 is made up of 15 amino acids. Trimming removed 0 bases from V and 0 bases from J, with 10 bases in between. The CDR3 loop is CASSVELADSYEQYF. CDR3 coding DNA: TGTGCCAGCAGCGTAGAATTAGCGGACTCCTACGAGCAGTACTTC.

The chain links TRBV5-8 to TRBJ1-1; D is possibly TRBD1 (6 bases). V lost 4 bases to trimming and J lost 1 base, with 14 bases between them. The CDR3 runs to 15 residues. Germline-derived CDR1 and CDR2 are SGHTS and YDEGEE. The CDR3 nucleotides are TGTGCCAGCAGCAAGAAGACAGGCTCGAACACTGAAGCTTTCTTT. This sequence encodes CASSKKTGSNTEAFF.

A single count supports this clone. CDR3 sequence reads: CASSLAGGETQYF. CDR3 in DNA: TGTGCCAGCAGCTTGGCAGGGGGGGAGACCCAGTACTTC. The chain is built from TRBV5-4 and TRBJ2-5, with D possibly matching TRBD1 (7 bases). This CDR3 has 13 residues. V lost 0 bases and J 5 bases, leaving 8 bases between the germline ends. CDR1 and CDR2 from the germline V gene are SGHNT and YYREEE (reference sequence).

The genes are TRBV5-8 and TRBJ1-2; TRBD1 matches 9 bases. CDR3 size: 16 residues. Trimming at V came to 7 bases and at J to 6 bases, leaving 16 bases not matched to a gene. CDR1 is SGHTS and CDR2 is YDEGEE in the germline V gene. The CDR3 region is CASELRLDRGSNGYTF. In DNA, the CDR3 is TGTGCCAGCGAGCTTAGGTTGGACAGGGGTAGTAATGGCTACACCTTC.

The rearrangement uses TRBV6-1 and TRBJ1-5; D might be TRBD1 (6 bases). Trimming took 6 bases from V and 7 from J, leaving 16 bases between them. Germline lookup yields CDR1 MNHNS and CDR2 SASEGT. The CDR3 sequence is 14 residues long. CDR3 loop: CASRMDSPRQPQHF. CDR3 DNA: TGTGCCAGCAGGATGGACAGTCCGAGACAGCCCCAGCATTTT.

This chain uses TRBV9 with TRBJ1-1, with D possibly matching TRBD1 (6 bases). This CDR3 has 13 amino acids. Trimming removed 4 bases at V and 5 bases at J, with 12 bases between. Germline loops: CDR1 SGDLS, CDR2 YYNGEE. The CDR3 spells CASSPWTATEAFF. DNA for the CDR3: TGTGCCAGCAGCCCCTGGACAGCAACTGAAGCTTTCTTT.

The chain couples TRBV7-2 to TRBJ2-7; 7 nucleotides align to TRBD2. This CDR3 region has 17 residues. Unmatched junction bases numbered 11, after V lost 2 bases and J lost 1 base. CDR1 and CDR2 (germline): SGHTA, FQGNSA. CDR3 loop: CASSLQSWREPSYEQYF. In DNA form, the CDR3 reads TGTGCCAGCAGCTTACAGTCCTGGCGGGAGCCTTCCTACGAGCAGTACTTC.

The chain employs TRBV6-6 and TRBJ2-3, with D unresolved. CDR1 is MNHNY and CDR2 is SVGAGI in the germline V gene (reference sequence). Trimming shortened V by 5 bases and J by 2 bases, and 5 bases separated the two germline ends. The CDR3 runs 12 residues. The DNA of the CDR3 is TGTGCCAGCAGTACACACACAGATACGCAGTATTTT. This gives the protein CASSTHTDTQYF.

The chain employs TRBV28 and TRBJ2-1, with TRBD2 identical over 7 bases. V gave up 3 bases and J gave up 5 bases; unmatched junction bases: 4. Germline CDR1 and CDR2: MDHEN and SYDVKM. The length of the CDR3 is 14 residues. The CDR3 spells CASSLRDYNNEQFF. The CDR3 DNA sequence: TGTGCCAGCAGTTTGCGGGACTACAACAATGAGCAGTTCTTC.

The chain couples TRBV19 to TRBJ2-1, with 7 bases that match TRBD1. V lost 8 bases and J lost 4; bases outside the gene matches: 11. The CDR3 is made up of 15 amino acids. Germline V gene lookup returns CDR1 LNHDA and CDR2 SQIVND (reference sequence). The CDR3 nucleotides are TGTGCCAGTGGTAGGGGGCCGGTTAGGTACAATGAGCAGTTCTTC. Its protein product is CASGRGPVRYNEQFF.

V usage is TRBV14 and J usage is TRBJ2-2, with 9 bases identical to TRBD1. The germline gives CDR1 SGHDN, CDR2 FVKESK. The CDR3 contains 17 residues. J gave up 1 base and V 1 base, and 4 bases lay outside the gene matches. CDR3 in amino acids: CASSQVDRGLNTGELFF. CDR3 bases: TGTGCCAGCAGCCAAGTGGACAGGGGTTTGAACACCGGGGAGCTGTTTTTT.

The V and J genes are TRBV6-6 and TRBJ2-2, with 7 bases that match TRBD1. Looked up from germline, CDR1 is MNHNY and CDR2 is SVGAGI (reference sequence). The V segment lost 4 bases and the J segment 1 base; nucleotides outside the gene matches: 6. This CDR3 has 16 residues. CDR3 in DNA: TGTGCCAGCAGTTCACGACAGGGATTGAACACCGGGGAGCTGTTTTTT. Translated, it gives CASSSRQGLNTGELFF.

The chain joins TRBV28 to TRBJ2-1, with TRBD2 identical over 13 bases. CDR1 is MDHEN, CDR2 SYDVKM, per germline. After removal of 5 bases from V and 4 bases from J, the junction contained 8 bases not matched to a gene. This CDR3 comprises 17 residues. In nucleotides, the CDR3 is TGTGCCAGCAGTCAAACCGGGACTAGCGGGGTATACAATGAGCAGTTCTTC. Translation: CASSQTGTSGVYNEQFF.

The rearrangement joins TRBV9 to TRBJ1-2; possible D gene TRBD1, 6 bases. CDR3 length: 16 amino acids. The V gene's germline CDR1 is SGDLS and CDR2 YYNGEE. The V end lost 0 bases, the J end lost 5 bases, and 17 bases lay between the germline ends. CDR3 DNA sequence: TGTGCCAGCAGCGTAGAGTTGTACAGGGCCTGGTATGGCTACACCTTC. It translates to CASSVELYRAWYGYTF. Full variable domain (outside the CDR3, taken from reference TRBV9 and TRBJ1-2): DSGVTQTPKHLITATGQRVTLRCSPRSGDLSVYWYQQSLDQGLQFLIQYYNGEERAKGNILERFSAQQFPDLHSELNLSSLELGDSALYFCASSVELYRAWYGYTFGSGTRLTVV.

The rearrangement joins TRBV6-1 to TRBJ2-7; 9 bases fit TRBD1. CDR3 length equals 13 residues. Trimming took 6 bases from V and 3 from J; bases not matched to a gene: 3. Per germline, CDR1 MNHNS and CDR2 SASEGT. For the CDR3, the DNA is TGTGCCAGCAGGGGGACAGGGCTCTACGAGCAGTACTTC. Its protein is CASRGTGLYEQYF.

J is TRBJ2-7 and V is TRBV15, with 12 positions matching TRBD1. Germline V gene data show CDR1 as LNHNV and CDR2 as YYDKDF (reference sequence). Germline trimming cut 5 bases from V and 5 bases from J; bases unmatched to any gene: 7. The CDR3 runs 15 residues. CDR3: CATSQNRDRGHEQYF. CDR3 in DNA: TGTGCCACCAGCCAGAACCGGGACAGGGGGCACGAGCAGTACTTC.

The chain carries TRBV30 and TRBJ2-3; 8 bases match TRBD2. CDR3 length: 16 residues. J gave up 0 bases and V 0 bases, and 5 bases lay outside the gene matches. Germline CDR1 and CDR2: GTSNPN and SVGIG (reference sequence). CDR3 sequence (DNA): TGTGCCTGGAGTGTCATCCAGCGGGGGAGCACAGATACGCAGTATTTT. Translated: CAWSVIQRGSTDTQYF.

The CDR3 region has the DNA TGTGCCAGCGAGGGACAGGGGGATTCTTGCAATGAGCAGTTCTTC. Protein product: CASEGQGDSCNEQFF. The rearrangement uses TRBV28 and TRBJ2-1; 11 bases are a match to TRBD1. Unmatched junction bases numbered 9, after V lost 8 bases and J lost 6 bases. The CDR3 is 15 amino acids. Germline loops: CDR1 MDHEN, CDR2 SYDVKM.

The genes are TRBV7-8 and TRBJ2-1; 8 bases fit TRBD2. The ends lost 5 bases at V and 9 bases at J; junction bases unmatched: 9. This CDR3 contains 14 residues. Germline loops: CDR1 SGHVS, CDR2 FQNEAQ. The CDR3 nucleotides read TGTGCCAGCAGCCTCGGACTAGCCCGGAGTGAGCAGTTCTTC. This gives the protein CASSLGLARSEQFF.

The CDR3 protein is CASSLYPDSHNEKLFF. CDR3 nucleotides: TGTGCCAGCAGCTTATACCCGGACAGTCATAATGAAAAACTGTTTTTT. The chain is built from TRBV7-9 and TRBJ1-4, with D perhaps TRBD1 (6 bases). CDR1 is SEHNR and CDR2 is FQNEAQ in the germline V gene (reference sequence). The CDR3 is 16 residues long. Trimming took 2 bases from V and 4 from J, leaving 14 bases between them.

The V and J genes are TRBV28 and TRBJ2-7; perhaps TRBD1 as D (6 bases). The CDR3 loop spans 17 amino acids. The germline V gene has CDR1 MDHEN and CDR2 SYDVKM. Trimming cost V 7 bases and J 6 bases, with 28 bases left between them. The CDR3 sequence: CASIMGAPEQAPREQYF. CDR3 in DNA: TGTGCCAGCATTATGGGGGCCCCGGAACAGGCGCCGCGCGAGCAGTACTTC.

The chain has TRBV29-1 and TRBJ2-5; D is perhaps TRBD1 (6 bases). CDR1 is SQVTM, CDR2 ANQGSEA, per germline. The CDR3 is 13 amino acids. Between the trimmed V and J ends, which lost 7 bases and 7 bases, there was a span of 19 bases. The CDR3 region has the DNA TGCAGCGGGGGGCCTCAGGGGTCATGGACCCAGTACTTC. Protein product: CSGGPQGSWTQYF.

The chain recombines TRBV4-1 with TRBJ2-7; D not resolved. The germline V gene encodes CDR1 MGHRA and CDR2 YSYEKL. The V end was cut by 0 bases, the J end by 0 bases, with 9 bases between. The CDR3 totals 15 residues. The chain's CDR3 is CASSQEPLSSYEQYF. Written as DNA, the CDR3 is TGCGCCAGCAGCCAAGAACCTTTGAGCTCCTACGAGCAGTACTTC.

V usage is TRBV6-1 and J usage is TRBJ2-2, with 8 positions matching TRBD2. The length of the CDR3 is 18 residues. V lost 4 bases, J lost 4 bases, and 14 bases stayed unmatched. Germline lookup yields CDR1 MNHNS and CDR2 SASEGT. The CDR3 DNA reads as TGTGCCAGCAGTGGCGCTCCGGGACTAGGGGGGACCACCGGGGAGCTGTTTTTT. Protein sequence: CASSGAPGLGGTTGELFF.

J is TRBJ2-7 and V is TRBV11-3; D is uncertain. Trimming took 5 bases from V and 3 from J, leaving 5 bases between them. Germline CDR1 is SGHNT and CDR2 is YENEEA. This CDR3 is built from 11 residues. This CDR3 is CASSRSYEQYF. The CDR3 coding sequence is TGTGCCAGCAGCCGGAGCTACGAGCAGTACTTC.

The V gene is TRBV2, the J gene TRBJ1-4; tentative D call: TRBD1 (6 bases). In germline, CDR1 is SNHLY, CDR2 FYNNEI. Between the trimmed V and J ends, which lost 7 bases and 9 bases, there was a span of 21 bases. CDR3 size: 15 residues. The CDR3 here is CASIRGIGPLKKLFF. The CDR3 DNA reads as TGTGCCAGCATCAGGGGCATTGGCCCATTGAAAAAACTGTTTTTT.

The rearrangement joins TRBV29-1 to TRBJ2-3; D unresolved. Trimming took 6 bases from V and 3 from J, leaving 16 bases between them. The CDR3 is made up of 14 amino acids. Germline V gene data show CDR1 as SQVTM and CDR2 as ANQGSEA. The CDR3 DNA is TGCAGCGTCAGCCTTGAGGTCCTGACAGATACGCAGTATTTT. Translating it yields CSVSLEVLTDTQYF.

This clone occurred a few times. The rearrangement uses TRBV21-1 and TRBJ2-1; the table names TRBD2, a call not compared with the DNA. TRBV21-1 is an annotated pseudogene. The CDR3 contains 15 residues. In DNA, the CDR3 is TGTGCCAGCAGCCGGCGGGGGGGCTCTTACAATGAGCAGTTCTTC. It encodes CASSRRGGSYNEQFF.